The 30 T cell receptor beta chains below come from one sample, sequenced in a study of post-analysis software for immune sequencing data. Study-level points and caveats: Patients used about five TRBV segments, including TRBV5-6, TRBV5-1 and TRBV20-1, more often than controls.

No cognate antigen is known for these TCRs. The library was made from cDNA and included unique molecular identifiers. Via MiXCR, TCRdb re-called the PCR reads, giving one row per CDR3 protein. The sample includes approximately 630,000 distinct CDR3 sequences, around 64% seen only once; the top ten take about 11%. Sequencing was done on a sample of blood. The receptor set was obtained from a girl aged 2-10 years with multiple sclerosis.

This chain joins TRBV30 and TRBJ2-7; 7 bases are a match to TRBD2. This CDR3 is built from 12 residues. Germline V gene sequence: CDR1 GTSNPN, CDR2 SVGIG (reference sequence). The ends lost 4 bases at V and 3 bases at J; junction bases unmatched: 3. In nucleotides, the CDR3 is TGTGCCTGGATACGGGGGGTCTACGAGCAGTACTTC. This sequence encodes CAWIRGVYEQYF.

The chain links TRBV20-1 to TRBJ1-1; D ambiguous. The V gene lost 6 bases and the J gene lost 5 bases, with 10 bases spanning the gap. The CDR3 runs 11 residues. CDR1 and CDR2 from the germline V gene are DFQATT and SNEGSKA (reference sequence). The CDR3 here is CSAPLGTEAFF. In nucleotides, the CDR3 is TGCAGTGCCCCACTGGGGACTGAAGCTTTCTTT.

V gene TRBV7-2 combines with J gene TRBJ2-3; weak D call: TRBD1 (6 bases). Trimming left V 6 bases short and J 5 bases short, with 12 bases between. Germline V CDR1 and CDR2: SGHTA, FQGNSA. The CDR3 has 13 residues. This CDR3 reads CASSPGVKDTQYF. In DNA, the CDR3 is TGTGCCAGCAGTCCAGGGGTTAAAGATACGCAGTATTTT.

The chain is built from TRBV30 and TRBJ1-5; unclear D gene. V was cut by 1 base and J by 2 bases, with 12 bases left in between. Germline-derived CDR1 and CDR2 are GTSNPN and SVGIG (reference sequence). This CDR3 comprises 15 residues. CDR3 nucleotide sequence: TGTGCCTGGAGTGCCCCAGGTGTGGGCAATCAGCCCCAGCATTTT. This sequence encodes CAWSAPGVGNQPQHF.

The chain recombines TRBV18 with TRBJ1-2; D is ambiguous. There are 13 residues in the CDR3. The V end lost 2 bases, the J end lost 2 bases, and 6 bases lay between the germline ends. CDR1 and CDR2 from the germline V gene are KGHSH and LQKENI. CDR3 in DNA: TGTGCCAGCTCACCAACAGAGAACTATGGCTACACCTTC. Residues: CASSPTENYGYTF.

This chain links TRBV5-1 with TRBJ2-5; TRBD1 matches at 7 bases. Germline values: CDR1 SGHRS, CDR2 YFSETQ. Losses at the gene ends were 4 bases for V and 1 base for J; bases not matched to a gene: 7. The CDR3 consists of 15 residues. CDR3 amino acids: CASSPTDRAQETQYF. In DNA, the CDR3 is TGCGCCAGCAGCCCGACAGACAGGGCCCAAGAGACCCAGTACTTC.

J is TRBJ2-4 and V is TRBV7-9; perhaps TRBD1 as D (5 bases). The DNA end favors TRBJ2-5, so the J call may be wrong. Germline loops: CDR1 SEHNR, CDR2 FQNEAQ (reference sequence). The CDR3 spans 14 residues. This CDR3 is CASSFQGKGETQYF. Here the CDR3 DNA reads TGTGCCAGCAGCTTCCAGGGAAAAGGGGAGACCCAGTACTTC.

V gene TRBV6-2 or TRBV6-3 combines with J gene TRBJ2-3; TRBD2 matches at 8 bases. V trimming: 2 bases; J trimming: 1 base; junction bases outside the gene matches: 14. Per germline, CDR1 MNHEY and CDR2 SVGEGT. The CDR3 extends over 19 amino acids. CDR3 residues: CASSYNPAGPGGGTDTQYF. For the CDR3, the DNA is TGTGCCAGCAGTTACAATCCAGCGGGCCCCGGGGGGGGCACAGATACGCAGTATTTT.

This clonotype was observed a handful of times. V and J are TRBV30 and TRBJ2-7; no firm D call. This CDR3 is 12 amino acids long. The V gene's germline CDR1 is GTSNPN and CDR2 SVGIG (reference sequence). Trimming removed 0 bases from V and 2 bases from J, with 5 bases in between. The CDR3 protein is CAWSVGTYEQYF. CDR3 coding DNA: TGTGCCTGGAGTGTAGGGACCTACGAGCAGTACTTC.

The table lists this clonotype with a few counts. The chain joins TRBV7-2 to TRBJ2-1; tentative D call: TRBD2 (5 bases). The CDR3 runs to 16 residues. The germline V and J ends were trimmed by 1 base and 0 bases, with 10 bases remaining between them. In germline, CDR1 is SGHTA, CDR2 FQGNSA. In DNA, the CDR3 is TGTGCCAGCAGCTTAGACGGGGTCAGCTCCTACAATGAGCAGTTCTTC. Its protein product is CASSLDGVSSYNEQFF.

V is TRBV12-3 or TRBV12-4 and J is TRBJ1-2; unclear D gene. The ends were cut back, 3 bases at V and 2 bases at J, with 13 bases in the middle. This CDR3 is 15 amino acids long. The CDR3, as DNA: TGTGCCAGCAGTTTTCGACACCGACTCAACTATGGCTACACCTTC. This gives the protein CASSFRHRLNYGYTF.

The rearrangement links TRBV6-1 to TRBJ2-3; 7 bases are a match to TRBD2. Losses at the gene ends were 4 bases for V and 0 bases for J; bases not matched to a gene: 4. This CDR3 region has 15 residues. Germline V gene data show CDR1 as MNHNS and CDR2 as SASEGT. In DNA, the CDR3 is TGTGCCAGCAGTGGGGGAGGGGTCAGCACAGATACGCAGTATTTT. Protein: CASSGGGVSTDTQYF.

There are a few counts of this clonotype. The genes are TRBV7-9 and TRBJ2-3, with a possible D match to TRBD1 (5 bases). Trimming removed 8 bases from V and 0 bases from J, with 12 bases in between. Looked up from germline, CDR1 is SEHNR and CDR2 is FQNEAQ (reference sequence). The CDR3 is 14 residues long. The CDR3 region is CASRQDTSTDTQYF. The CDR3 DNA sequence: TGTGCCAGCCGTCAGGACACTAGCACAGATACGCAGTATTTT.

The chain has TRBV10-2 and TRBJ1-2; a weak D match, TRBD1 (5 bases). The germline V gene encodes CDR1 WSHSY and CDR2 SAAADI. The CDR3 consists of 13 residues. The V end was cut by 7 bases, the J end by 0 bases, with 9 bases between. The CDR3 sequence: CASKPTANYGYTF. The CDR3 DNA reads TGCGCCAGCAAACCGACAGCTAACTATGGCTACACCTTC.

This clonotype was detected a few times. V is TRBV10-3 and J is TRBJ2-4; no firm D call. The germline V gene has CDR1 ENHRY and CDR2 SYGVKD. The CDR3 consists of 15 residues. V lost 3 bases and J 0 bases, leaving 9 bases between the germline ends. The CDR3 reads CAISESALAKNIQYF. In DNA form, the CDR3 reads TGTGCCATCAGTGAATCAGCTTTAGCCAAAAACATTCAGTACTTC.

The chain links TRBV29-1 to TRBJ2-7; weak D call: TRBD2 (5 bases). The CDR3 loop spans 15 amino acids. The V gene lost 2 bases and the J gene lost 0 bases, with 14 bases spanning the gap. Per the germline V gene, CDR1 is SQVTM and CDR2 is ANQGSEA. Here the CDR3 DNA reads TGCAGCGTTGAATATCTGGCGGGCGGCTCCTACGAGCAGTACTTC. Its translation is CSVEYLAGGSYEQYF.

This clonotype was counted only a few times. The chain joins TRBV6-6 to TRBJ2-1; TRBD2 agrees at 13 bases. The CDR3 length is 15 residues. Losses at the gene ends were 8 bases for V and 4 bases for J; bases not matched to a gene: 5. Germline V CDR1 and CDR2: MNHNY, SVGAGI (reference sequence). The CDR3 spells CASGGTSGAYNEQFF. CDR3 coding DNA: TGTGCCAGCGGGGGGACTAGCGGGGCGTACAATGAGCAGTTCTTC.

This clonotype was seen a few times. In DNA form, the CDR3 reads TGTGCCAGCAGCCAAGAGGGTAGCTACAATGAGCAGTTCTTC. As protein: CASSQEGSYNEQFF. V is TRBV4-2 and J is TRBJ2-1, with D unresolved. CDR1 is LGHNA and CDR2 is YNFKEQ in the germline V gene. The V end lost 0 bases, the J end lost 3 bases, and 6 bases lay between the germline ends. CDR3 size: 14 residues.

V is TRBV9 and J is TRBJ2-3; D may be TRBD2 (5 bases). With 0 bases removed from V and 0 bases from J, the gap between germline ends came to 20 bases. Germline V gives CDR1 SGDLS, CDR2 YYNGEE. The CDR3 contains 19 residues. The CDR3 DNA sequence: TGTGCCAGCAGCGTAGGGTGGAGGAGCGGCTTCTATAGCACAGATACGCAGTATTTT. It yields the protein CASSVGWRSGFYSTDTQYF.

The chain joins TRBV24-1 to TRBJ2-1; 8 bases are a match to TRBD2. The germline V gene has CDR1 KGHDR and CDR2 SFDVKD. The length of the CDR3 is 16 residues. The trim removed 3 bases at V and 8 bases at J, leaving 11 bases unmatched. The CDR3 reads CATSDAGTSGSHEQFF. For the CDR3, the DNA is TGTGCCACCAGTGATGCCGGGACCAGCGGGAGCCATGAGCAGTTCTTC.

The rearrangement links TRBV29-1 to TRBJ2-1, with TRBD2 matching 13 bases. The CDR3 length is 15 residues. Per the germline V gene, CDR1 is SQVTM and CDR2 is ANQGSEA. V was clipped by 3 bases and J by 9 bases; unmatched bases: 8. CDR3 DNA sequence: TGCAGCGTTGATCCAACTAGCGGGGGGGCCGGTGAGCAGTTCTTC. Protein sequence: CSVDPTSGGAGEQFF.

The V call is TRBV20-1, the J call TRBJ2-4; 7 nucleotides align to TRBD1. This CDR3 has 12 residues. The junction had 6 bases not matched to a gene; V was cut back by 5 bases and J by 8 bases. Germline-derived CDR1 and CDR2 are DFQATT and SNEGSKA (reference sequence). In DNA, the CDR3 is TGCAGTGCTGACGGACAGGCCGACATTCAGTACTTC. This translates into CSADGQADIQYF.

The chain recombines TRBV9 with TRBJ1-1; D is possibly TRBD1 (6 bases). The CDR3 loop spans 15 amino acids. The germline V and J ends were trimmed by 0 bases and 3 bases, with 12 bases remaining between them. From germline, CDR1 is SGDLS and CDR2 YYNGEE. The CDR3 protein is CASSVGGALDTEAFF. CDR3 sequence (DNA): TGTGCCAGCAGCGTAGGGGGGGCCCTGGACACTGAAGCTTTCTTT.

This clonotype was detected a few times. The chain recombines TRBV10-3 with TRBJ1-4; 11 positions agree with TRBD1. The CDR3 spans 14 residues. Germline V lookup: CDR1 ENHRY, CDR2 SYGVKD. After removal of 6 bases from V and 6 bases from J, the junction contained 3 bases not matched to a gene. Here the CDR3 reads CAISPGQGDEKLFF. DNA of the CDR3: TGTGCCATCAGCCCGGGACAGGGGGATGAAAAACTGTTTTTT.

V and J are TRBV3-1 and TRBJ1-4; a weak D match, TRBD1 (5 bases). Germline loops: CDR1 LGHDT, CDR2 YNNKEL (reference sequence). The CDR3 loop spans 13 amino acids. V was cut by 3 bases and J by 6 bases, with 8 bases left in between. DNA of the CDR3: TGTGCCAGCAGCCACGGACACGATGAAAAACTGTTTTTT. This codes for CASSHGHDEKLFF.

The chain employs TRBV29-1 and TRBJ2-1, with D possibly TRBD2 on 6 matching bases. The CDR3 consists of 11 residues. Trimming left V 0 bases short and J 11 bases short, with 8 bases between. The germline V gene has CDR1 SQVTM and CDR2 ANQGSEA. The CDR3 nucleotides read TGCAGCGTTGAAGATGGGACTCAGCAGTTCTTC. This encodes CSVEDGTQQFF.

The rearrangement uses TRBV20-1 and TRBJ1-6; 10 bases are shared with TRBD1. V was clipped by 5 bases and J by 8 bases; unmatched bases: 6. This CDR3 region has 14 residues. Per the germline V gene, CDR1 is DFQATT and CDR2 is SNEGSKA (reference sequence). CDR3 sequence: CSARQGAADSPLHF. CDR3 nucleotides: TGCAGTGCTCGACAGGGGGCGGCCGATTCACCCCTCCACTTT.

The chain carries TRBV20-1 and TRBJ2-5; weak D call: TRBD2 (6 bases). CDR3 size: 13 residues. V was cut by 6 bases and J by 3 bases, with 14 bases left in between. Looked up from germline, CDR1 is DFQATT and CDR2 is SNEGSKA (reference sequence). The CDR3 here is CSASVAEEETQYF. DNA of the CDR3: TGCAGTGCGTCGGTAGCGGAAGAAGAGACCCAGTACTTC.

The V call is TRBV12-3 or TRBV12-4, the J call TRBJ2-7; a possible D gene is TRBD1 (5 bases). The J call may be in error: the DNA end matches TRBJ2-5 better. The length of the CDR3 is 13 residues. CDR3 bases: TGTGCCAGCACCCGGCAGGGCTGGGAGACCCAGTACTTC. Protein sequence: CASTRQGWETQYF.

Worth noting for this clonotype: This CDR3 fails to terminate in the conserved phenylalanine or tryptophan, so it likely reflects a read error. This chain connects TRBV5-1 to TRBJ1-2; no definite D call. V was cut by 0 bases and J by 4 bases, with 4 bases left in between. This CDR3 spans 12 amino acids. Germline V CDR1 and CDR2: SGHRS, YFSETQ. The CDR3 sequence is CASSLALYGYTL. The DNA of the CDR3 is TGCGCCAGCAGCTTGGCCCTCTATGGCTACACCCTC.